This paragraph covers one T cell receptor beta chain sequence. Its matching antigen is unknown. There are 14 residues in the CDR3. Germline V gives CDR1 SGHTA, CDR2 FQGNSA. This sample was taken from a study of monozygotic twins with inflammatory bowel disease. Regarding the study as a whole: IBD patients exhibited fewer clonotypes shared with other individuals than healthy twins, particularly with disease activity.

TCRdb re-called the 5' RACE reads and catalogs CDR3 proteins one per entry, DNA excluded. The table gives 150,000 to 200,000 distinct CDR3 sequences; the top ten clones make up less than 8% of it. Sequenced: blood. This receptor was identified in a human donor with ulcerative colitis or Crohn's disease, or a healthy co-twin of an affected twin (not recorded which). The J gene is TRBJ2-5, the V gene TRBV7-2; there is no DNA to check the TCRdb D call of TRBD2. The CDR3 sequence: CASGRAGPIETQYF.